Below are 21 T cell receptor beta chains sequenced from a single sample in a study of Graves' ophthalmopathy and Graves' hyperthyroidism. From RNA, the CDR3 regions of TCR beta chains were amplified and sequenced. The first-round RT-PCR employed HTBI primers together with the Qiagen OneStep RT-PCR kit. A multiplex PCR was then performed as the second round. TCRdb re-called the multiplex PCR reads with MiXCR, one entry per CDR3 protein. The sample includes 150,000 to 200,000 distinct CDR3 sequences, around two fifths of them seen just once. The sample comprised peripheral blood. The receptors shown here come from a man under 40 with Graves' ophthalmopathy.

This clonotype has at least ten counts. The chain combines TRBV4-2 with TRBJ1-2, with D unclear. This CDR3 is built from 17 residues. Looked up from germline, CDR1 is LGHNA and CDR2 is YNFKEQ. Trimming left V 1 base short and J 4 bases short, with 19 bases between. CDR3 DNA: TGTGCCAGCAGCCAAGGTTTTCGAGGGCCGAAAATCTATGGCTACACCTTC. This translates into CASSQGFRGPKIYGYTF.

This clonotype was seen at least ten times. The genes are TRBV28 and TRBJ2-4, with D perhaps matching TRBD2 (5 bases). In germline, CDR1 is MDHEN, CDR2 SYDVKM. This CDR3 comprises 16 residues. Trimming left V 4 bases short and J 0 bases short, with 13 bases between. CDR3 loop: CASSSWEILAKNIQYF. CDR3 nucleotides: TGTGCCAGCAGTTCTTGGGAGATTTTAGCCAAAAACATTCAGTACTTC. The full variable domain, its missing parts supplied by reference TRBV28 and TRBJ2-4, is DVKVTQSSRYLVKRTGEKVFLECVQDMDHENMFWYRQDPGLGLRLIYFSYDVKMKEKGDIPEGYSVSREKKERFSLILESASTNQTSMYLCASSSWEILAKNIQYFGAGTRLSVL.

This clonotype was picked up many times. The chain uses TRBV15 and TRBJ2-7, with D possibly matching TRBD2 (6 bases). Per germline, CDR1 LNHNV and CDR2 YYDKDF (reference sequence). V lost 0 bases, J lost 3 bases, and 9 bases lay in between. The CDR3 covers 14 residues. This CDR3 is CATSRDRGNYEQYF. DNA of the CDR3: TGTGCCACCAGCAGAGATCGCGGGAACTACGAGCAGTACTTC. The full variable domain, its missing parts supplied by reference TRBV15 and TRBJ2-7, is DAMVIQNPRYQVTQFGKPVTLSCSQTLNHNVMYWYQQKSSQAPKLLFHYYDKDFNNEADTPDNFQSRRPNTSFCFLDIRSPGLGDTAMYLCATSRDRGNYEQYFGPGTRLTVT.

The rearrangement joins TRBV11-2 to TRBJ1-1, with D perhaps TRBD1 (6 bases). This CDR3 spans 15 amino acids. The germline CDR1 and CDR2 sequences are SGHAT and FQNNGV. Trimming removed 4 bases at V and 5 bases at J, with 17 bases between. The CDR3 spells CASSYQTRTGTEAFF. Here the CDR3 DNA reads TGTGCCAGCAGCTACCAGACCCGTACAGGGACTGAAGCTTTCTTT.

This chain connects TRBV12-3 or TRBV12-4 to TRBJ1-5; tentatively, D is TRBD1 (5 bases). The CDR3 runs 13 residues. Trimming left V 6 bases short and J 3 bases short, with 9 bases between. The CDR3 DNA sequence: TGTGCCAGCAGGCAGGGCGTCAATCAGCCCCAGCATTTT. Amino acids: CASRQGVNQPQHF.

This clonotype was picked up a small number of times. This chain uses TRBV6-5 with TRBJ1-5; D gene unclear. CDR3 size: 14 residues. Trimming took 8 bases from V and 7 from J, leaving 18 bases between them. Germline V CDR1 and CDR2: MNHEY, SVGAGI. The CDR3 is CASGLRTGGQPQHF. The CDR3 DNA sequence: TGTGCCAGCGGTTTACGGACCGGAGGGCAGCCCCAGCATTTT.

This clonotype has at least ten counts. V usage is TRBV6-1 and J usage is TRBJ1-2, with D hard to call. Germline V lookup: CDR1 MNHNS, CDR2 SASEGT. V was cut by 3 bases and J by 8 bases, with 13 bases left in between. The CDR3 totals 13 residues. CDR3 loop: CASSEAKTGGYTF. For the CDR3, the DNA is TGTGCCAGCAGTGAGGCGAAAACCGGAGGCTACACCTTC.

This clonotype came up many times. The rearrangement links TRBV6-5 to TRBJ1-1; possibly TRBD1 for D (6 bases). CDR1 MNHEY and CDR2 SVGAGI come from the germline V gene. V lost 6 bases, J lost 1 base, and 9 bases lay in between. This CDR3 has 13 residues. The CDR3 sequence is CASSTGKNTEAFF. DNA for the CDR3: TGTGCCAGCAGCACAGGGAAGAACACTGAAGCTTTCTTT.

This clonotype occurred many times. The chain recombines TRBV27 with TRBJ2-2; D may be TRBD2 (7 bases). CDR3 size: 15 residues. CDR1 and CDR2 from the germline V gene are MNHEY and SMNVEV (reference sequence). Trimming pared 7 bases from V and 0 bases from J, leaving 12 bases between. CDR3 DNA: TGTGCCAGCAAGGGAGGGGGTGCGAACACCGGGGAGCTGTTTTTT. It translates to CASKGGGANTGELFF.

This clonotype was found many times. The rearrangement uses TRBV27 and TRBJ1-5; 7 positions match TRBD1. The CDR3 is made up of 16 amino acids. Per the germline V gene, CDR1 is MNHEY and CDR2 is SMNVEV (reference sequence). V lost 5 bases, J lost 6 bases, and 13 bases stayed unmatched. This CDR3 reads CASSQLGGQLGQPQHF. For the CDR3, the DNA is TGTGCCAGCAGTCAACTCGGGGGACAGCTGGGTCAGCCCCAGCATTTT.

The rearrangement uses TRBV28 and TRBJ2-7, with D perhaps assigned TRBD1 or TRBD2 (5 bases each). The CDR3 length is 17 residues. The germline CDR1 and CDR2 sequences are MDHEN and SYDVKM. Trimming took off 5 bases at V and 2 bases at J, with 22 bases between the two ends. The CDR3 DNA reads as TGTGCCAGCAGTCTTCGGTTGGGGCGGGCAGGGACCTACGAGCAGTACTTC. This translates into CASSLRLGRAGTYEQYF.

The chain joins TRBV7-2 to TRBJ1-5; D is possibly TRBD1 (6 bases). CDR3 length: 15 amino acids. Germline CDR1 reads SGHTA; CDR2 reads FQGNSA. The V end lost 5 bases, the J end lost 6 bases, and 17 bases lay between the germline ends. CDR3 coding DNA: TGTGCCAGCAGCGCCGCTGGGACACCGGTTCAGCCCCAGCATTTT. This translates into CASSAAGTPVQPQHF.

There are many counts of this clonotype. The chain carries TRBV12-5 and TRBJ1-3; D is unclear. CDR1 and CDR2 from the germline V gene are LGHNT and FRNRAP. The germline V and J ends were trimmed by 4 bases and 7 bases, with 8 bases remaining between them. This CDR3 spans 12 amino acids. The CDR3 sequence is CASGSTWNTIYF. The CDR3 DNA sequence: TGTGCTAGTGGTTCGACCTGGAACACCATATATTTT.

The chain has TRBV14 and TRBJ2-7; TRBD1 matches 10 bases. The V and J ends lost 4 bases and 5 bases, in that order; junction bases with no gene match: 11. Germline CDR1 SGHDN, CDR2 FVKESK. CDR3 length equals 16 residues. The CDR3 loop is CASSLTPGTGDHEQYF. The CDR3 nucleotides are TGTGCCAGCAGCCTAACCCCGGGGACAGGGGACCACGAGCAGTACTTC.

Many counts were recorded for this clonotype. The chain employs TRBV20-1 and TRBJ1-2, with 9 bases aligning to TRBD1. V lost 5 bases to trimming and J lost 8 bases; unmatched junction nucleotides: 9. Germline values: CDR1 DFQATT, CDR2 SNEGSKA (reference sequence). This CDR3 contains 13 residues. In DNA form, the CDR3 reads TGCAGTGCTTCGGGACAGGGTTATATCGGCTACACCTTC. It is translated as CSASGQGYIGYTF.

The gene calls are TRBV12-3 or TRBV12-4 and TRBJ2-5; D call uncertain. CDR3 length equals 12 residues. The V end was cut by 8 bases, the J end by 0 bases, with 7 bases between. The CDR3 DNA reads TGTGCCAGCGCCCGGGACCAAGAGACCCAGTACTTC. Protein sequence: CASARDQETQYF.

This clonotype occurred a few times. The chain has TRBV27 and TRBJ2-7; 7 bases align to TRBD2. After removal of 5 bases from V and 2 bases from J, the junction contained 12 bases not matched to a gene. Germline CDR1 reads MNHEY; CDR2 reads SMNVEV (reference sequence). The CDR3 extends over 16 amino acids. CDR3 protein: CASSRRWEGQTYEQYF. DNA of the CDR3: TGTGCCAGCAGTCGGCGGTGGGAGGGCCAGACCTACGAGCAGTACTTC.

The rearrangement joins TRBV6-2 or TRBV6-3 to TRBJ2-7; D ambiguous. The germline CDR1 and CDR2 sequences are MNHEY and SVGEGT. CDR3 length: 11 residues. V dropped 7 bases and J dropped 7 bases, with 11 bases sitting between them. CDR3 in amino acids: CASTQVGEQYF. The CDR3 DNA reads as TGTGCCAGCACCCAAGTCGGAGAGCAGTACTTC.

The chain links TRBV29-1 to TRBJ1-1; the D is unclear. The CDR3 covers 13 residues. Germline lookup yields CDR1 SQVTM and CDR2 ANQGSEA. Trimming pared 4 bases from V and 0 bases from J, leaving 9 bases between. CDR3 region: CSVVKGLNTEAFF. In nucleotides, the CDR3 is TGCAGCGTTGTAAAGGGTTTGAACACTGAAGCTTTCTTT. Full variable domain (outside the CDR3, taken from reference TRBV29-1 and TRBJ1-1): SAVISQKPSRDICQRGTSLTIQCQVDSQVTMMFWYRQQPGQSLTLIATANQGSEATYESGFVIDKFPISRPNLTFSTLTVSNMSPEDSSIYLCSVVKGLNTEAFFGQGTRLTVV.

This clonotype was observed at least ten times. This rearrangement joins TRBV7-2 to TRBJ2-3; D could derive from TRBD1 or TRBD2 (5 bases each). Trimming pared 5 bases from V and 2 bases from J, leaving 11 bases between. The CDR3 has 14 amino acids. CDR1 and CDR2 from the germline V gene are SGHTA and FQGNSA. CDR3 bases: TGTGCCAGCAGCCCGACGGGACCCACAGATACGCAGTATTTT. Its translation is CASSPTGPTDTQYF.

This clonotype was counted ten times or more. V gene TRBV12-3 or TRBV12-4 combines with J gene TRBJ2-7; 8 bases are a match to TRBD1. Unmatched junction bases numbered 5, after V lost 3 bases and J lost 4 bases. This CDR3 is built from 14 residues. The CDR3 DNA follows: TGTGCCAGCAGTTTGGACAGGGTATGGTACGAGCAGTACTTC. Its translation is CASSLDRVWYEQYF.